These 32 T cell receptor beta chains came from one sample sequenced in a study of T cell clones after liver transplantation. Libraries were prepared by immunoSEQ multiplex PCR; TCRdb keeps only in-frame clonotypes and omits some of them. The data contain approximately 72,000 clones, over 85% of them singletons. The starting material was CD4+ T cells from blood, obtained before liver transplant. These receptors came from a human donor who received a liver transplant.

The sample holds one count of this clone. This chain uses TRBV7-2 with TRBJ2-5; D may be TRBD1 or TRBD2 (5 bases each). Deletions cut 11 bases from V and 5 bases from J, with 15 bases between. Per the germline V gene, CDR1 is SGHTA and CDR2 is FQGNSA. This CDR3 spans 12 amino acids. CDR3 coding DNA: TGTGCCGCCTCTTCCGGGACGGAGACCCAGTACTTC. Translated: CAASSGTETQYF.

The chain couples TRBV4-1 to TRBJ1-3; no firm D call. Trimming took 1 base from V and 0 from J, leaving 10 bases between them. There are 16 residues in the CDR3. CDR1 is MGHRA and CDR2 is YSYEKL in the germline V gene. The CDR3 here is CASSQVGLSSGNTIYF. In DNA form, the CDR3 reads TGCGCCAGCAGCCAAGTTGGCCTGAGCTCTGGAAACACCATATATTTT.

The J gene is TRBJ2-3, the V gene TRBV11-1, with 9 bases that match TRBD2. Germline values: CDR1 SGHAT, CDR2 FQDESV (reference sequence). The CDR3 has 17 amino acids. V was pared by 5 bases and J by 5 bases, with 14 bases of the junction left unmatched. The CDR3: CASSLSAASGVGDTQYF. The CDR3, as DNA: TGTGCCAGCAGCCTTAGTGCGGCTAGCGGGGTGGGAGATACGCAGTATTTT.

This clone was detected a few times. The gene calls are TRBV19 and TRBJ2-3; D gene unclear. Trimming shortened V by 4 bases and J by 0 bases, and 11 bases separated the two germline ends. Per the germline V gene, CDR1 is LNHDA and CDR2 is SQIVND (reference sequence). This CDR3 has 15 amino acids. CDR3 protein: CASSTILGSTDTQYF. The CDR3 bases are TGTGCCAGTAGTACAATACTGGGCAGCACAGATACGCAGTATTTT.

V and J are TRBV5-4 and TRBJ2-1; 15 bases are a match to TRBD2. From germline, CDR1 is SGHNT and CDR2 YYREEE (reference sequence). V shed 9 bases and J 7 bases; nucleotides not matched to a gene: 5. CDR3 length equals 14 residues. CDR3 sequence (DNA): TGTGCCACCGGACTAGCGGGAGGGAAGAATGAGCAGTTCTTC. This translates into CATGLAGGKNEQFF.

The CDR3, as DNA: TGTGCCAGCAGCACCTCGTGGGTAGCGGGGATTAGCTCCTACAATGAGCAGTTCTTC. Translation: CASSTSWVAGISSYNEQFF. The chain recombines TRBV13 with TRBJ2-1; 8 bases line up with TRBD2. CDR1 and CDR2 from the germline V gene are PRHDT and FYEKMQ (reference sequence). The CDR3 extends over 19 amino acids. The V segment lost 5 bases and the J segment 0 bases; nucleotides outside the gene matches: 15. Looking up the rest from reference TRBV13 and TRBJ2-1 gives the full variable domain: AAGVIQSPRHLIKEKRETATLKCYPIPRHDTVYWYQQGPGQDPQFLISFYEKMQSDKGSIPDRFSAQQFSDYHSELNMSSLELGDSALYFCASSTSWVAGISSYNEQFFGPGTRLTVL.

The chain combines TRBV7-2 with TRBJ2-5; D is possibly TRBD2 (5 bases). V was shortened by 1 base and J by 0 bases, with 9 bases between the two germline ends. Per germline, CDR1 SGHTA and CDR2 FQGNSA. The CDR3 totals 15 residues. CDR3 in DNA: TGTGCCAGCAGCTTAGGAGCCGGGAACCAAGAGACCCAGTACTTC. This gives the protein CASSLGAGNQETQYF.

The genes are TRBV5-1 and TRBJ1-2; D call uncertain. The CDR3 runs 14 residues. Germline CDR1 reads SGHRS; CDR2 reads YFSETQ. The germline V and J ends were trimmed by 0 bases and 3 bases, with 9 bases remaining between them. The CDR3 region is CASSLAPAYYGYTF. In DNA form, the CDR3 reads TGCGCCAGCAGCTTGGCGCCGGCCTACTATGGCTACACCTTC.

The chain carries TRBV5-1 and TRBJ1-2; TRBD1 matches at 10 bases. The ends lost 3 bases at V and 2 bases at J; junction bases unmatched: 13. Per germline, CDR1 SGHRS and CDR2 YFSETQ. This CDR3 comprises 18 residues. Written as DNA, the CDR3 is TGCGCCAGCAGCTCTATGGTAGACAGGGGGCTTGCCAACTATGGCTACACCTTC. Translating gives CASSSMVDRGLANYGYTF.

This sequence joins TRBV19 and TRBJ2-7, with D possibly matching TRBD2 (6 bases). The germline CDR1 and CDR2 sequences are LNHDA and SQIVND (reference sequence). With 4 bases removed from V and 3 bases from J, the gap between germline ends came to 19 bases. The CDR3 consists of 16 residues. This CDR3 is CASSSRAGGSHYEQYF. CDR3 in DNA: TGTGCCAGTAGTAGCCGCGCCGGGGGATCCCACTACGAGCAGTACTTC. Complete variable domain (other parts from reference TRBV19 and TRBJ2-7): DGGITQSPKYLFRKEGQNVTLSCEQNLNHDAMYWYRQDPGQGLRLIYYSQIVNDFQKGDIAEGYSVSREKKESFPLTVTSAQKNPTAFYLCASSSRAGGSHYEQYFGPGTRLTVT.

This chain uses TRBV28 with TRBJ2-7, with a possible D match to TRBD2 (6 bases). With 7 bases removed from V and 2 bases from J, the gap between germline ends came to 12 bases. The CDR3 length is 13 residues. Looked up from germline, CDR1 is MDHEN and CDR2 is SYDVKM. CDR3 sequence reads: CASIPAGTYEQYF. CDR3 DNA: TGTGCCAGCATCCCCGCGGGGACCTACGAGCAGTACTTC.

J is TRBJ1-5 and V is TRBV6-5; maybe TRBD1 (5 bases). The CDR3 is made up of 14 amino acids. Germline CDR1 is MNHEY and CDR2 is SVGAGI. Deletions cut 0 bases from V and 5 bases from J, with 8 bases between. The chain's CDR3 is CASSYSGGDQPQHF. The CDR3 DNA reads TGTGCCAGCAGTTACTCCGGAGGGGATCAGCCCCAGCATTTT.

V gene TRBV29-1 combines with J gene TRBJ1-1; D perhaps matches TRBD1 (6 bases). V was clipped by 4 bases and J by 8 bases, with 11 bases between them. CDR3 size: 11 residues. Germline CDR1 SQVTM, CDR2 ANQGSEA. CDR3 sequence (DNA): TGCAGCGTTGGGGGACATTCCGAAGCTTTCTTT. Its translation is CSVGGHSEAFF.

In nucleotides, the CDR3 is TGTGCCAGCAGTTTAGGGACAGGGGGCGAAGAGACCCAGTACTTC. It codes for CASSLGTGGEETQYF. The chain is built from TRBV28 and TRBJ2-5; 12 bases are a match to TRBD1. Trimming cost V 2 bases and J 3 bases; bases outside gene matches: 1. The CDR3 sequence is 15 residues long. Germline-derived CDR1 and CDR2 are MDHEN and SYDVKM.

The chain links TRBV6-4 to TRBJ2-3, with 9 bases fitting TRBD2. The CDR3 spans 14 residues. Germline V gene data show CDR1 as MRHNA and CDR2 as SNTAGT. Trimming cost V 4 bases and J 7 bases; bases outside gene matches: 6. CDR3 in amino acids: CASSVELAGHTQYF. The CDR3 nucleotides are TGTGCCAGCAGTGTGGAACTAGCGGGCCATACGCAGTATTTT.

V usage is TRBV30 and J usage is TRBJ1-1; D might be TRBD1 (6 bases). V lost 4 bases to trimming and J lost 5 bases, with 11 bases between them. The germline V gene has CDR1 GTSNPN and CDR2 SVGIG (reference sequence). The CDR3 sequence is 12 residues long. CDR3 coding DNA: TGTGCCTGGAATAACAGGGTAACTGAAGCTTTCTTT. Translated, it gives CAWNNRVTEAFF.

V is TRBV9 and J is TRBJ2-3, with 9 nucleotides matching TRBD2. This CDR3 region has 17 residues. V shed 4 bases, J shed 11 bases, and the junction held 20 bases outside the gene matches. Per the germline V gene, CDR1 is SGDLS and CDR2 is YYNGEE. The CDR3 protein is CASSSPPRLAVEDMQYF. The CDR3 region has the DNA TGTGCCAGCAGCTCGCCCCCTCGACTAGCGGTGGAGGACATGCAGTATTTT.

The chain couples TRBV19 to TRBJ1-5, with D possibly TRBD1 on 6 matching bases. The germline V and J ends were trimmed by 5 bases and 0 bases, with 14 bases remaining between them. Germline V lookup: CDR1 LNHDA, CDR2 SQIVND (reference sequence). The CDR3 is made up of 16 amino acids. CDR3 nucleotide sequence: TGTGCCAGTAGTTACGACAGGATACTTAGCAATCAGCCCCAGCATTTT. This codes for CASSYDRILSNQPQHF.

The rearrangement uses TRBV4-2 and TRBJ2-3; D not resolved. The CDR3 consists of 14 residues. CDR1 is LGHNA and CDR2 is YNFKEQ in the germline V gene. Deletions cut 1 base from V and 0 bases from J, with 5 bases between. For the CDR3, the DNA is TGTGCCAGCAGCCAAGGTTTAAGCACAGATACGCAGTATTTT. Its protein is CASSQGLSTDTQYF.

The chain recombines TRBV29-1 with TRBJ2-1; 13 nucleotides align to TRBD2. CDR1 is SQVTM, CDR2 ANQGSEA, per germline. J was trimmed by 3 bases and V by 7 bases; bases with no gene match: 12. This CDR3 comprises 17 residues. CDR3 in DNA: TGCAGCGCAGGAGGACTAGCGGGAGTCGGTAGCTACAATGAGCAGTTCTTC. Translating gives CSAGGLAGVGSYNEQFF.

This chain uses TRBV7-2 with TRBJ2-5; TRBD1 or TRBD2 may be the D gene (7 bases each). Germline values: CDR1 SGHTA, CDR2 FQGNSA. The CDR3 is made up of 18 amino acids. V was shortened by 4 bases and J by 4 bases, with 25 bases between the two germline ends. The CDR3 region has the DNA TGTGCCAGCAGCTCAGGCCCCCCGACGACAGGGAGGGGAGAGACCCAGTACTTC. Translation gives CASSSGPPTTGRGETQYF.

The genes are TRBV28 and TRBJ1-2; D perhaps matches TRBD1 (5 bases). V shed 2 bases and J shed 8 bases, with 12 bases lying between them. The CDR3 contains 13 residues. Per germline, CDR1 MDHEN and CDR2 SYDVKM. CDR3 sequence (DNA): TGTGCCAGCAGTTTACAGGGATCCTACGGCTACACCTTC. As protein: CASSLQGSYGYTF.

The V and J genes are TRBV4-2 and TRBJ2-5; TRBD2 matches 9 bases. V was clipped by 4 bases and J by 5 bases; unmatched bases: 5. CDR3 length equals 14 residues. Germline lookup yields CDR1 LGHNA and CDR2 YNFKEQ. Here the CDR3 reads CASSRVAGVETQYF. DNA for the CDR3: TGTGCCAGCAGCCGGGTAGCGGGAGTGGAGACCCAGTACTTC.

This clone was seen more than once but under ten times. This chain joins TRBV19 and TRBJ1-5, with D uncertain. Germline CDR1 and CDR2: LNHDA and SQIVND (reference sequence). Trimming removed 2 bases from V and 13 bases from J, with 9 bases in between. The CDR3 spans 11 residues. The CDR3 reads CASSIRSAQHF. The CDR3 DNA reads as TGTGCCAGTAGTATAAGGTCAGCACAGCATTTT. Using reference TRBV19 and TRBJ1-5 for the parts outside the CDR3, the full variable domain is DGGITQSPKYLFRKEGQNVTLSCEQNLNHDAMYWYRQDPGQGLRLIYYSQIVNDFQKGDIAEGYSVSREKKESFPLTVTSAQKNPTAFYLCASSIRSAQHFGDGTRLSIL.

The CDR3 DNA reads as TGTGCCAGCAGCCCCCGGACTAGCGGGGGGTATGAGCAGTTCTTC. It is translated as CASSPRTSGGYEQFF. This chain connects TRBV11-3 to TRBJ2-1; 14 positions match TRBD2. Germline CDR1 and CDR2: SGHNT and YENEEA. Unmatched junction bases numbered 5, after V lost 5 bases and J lost 8 bases. CDR3 length: 15 amino acids.

This clone is a singleton in its sample. The chain couples TRBV14 to TRBJ1-3; 9 positions match TRBD1. The CDR3 spans 18 residues. The trim removed 5 bases at V and 7 bases at J, leaving 18 bases unmatched. The germline V gene encodes CDR1 SGHDN and CDR2 FVKESK. The CDR3 loop reads CASSEPGQGYSSRNTIYF. DNA for the CDR3: TGTGCCAGCAGCGAACCGGGACAGGGATATAGTAGTCGGAACACCATATATTTT.

The V gene is TRBV19, the J gene TRBJ2-4; 9 bases agree with TRBD1. V was pared by 5 bases and J by 3 bases, with 8 bases of the junction left unmatched. In germline, CDR1 is LNHDA, CDR2 SQIVND (reference sequence). The CDR3 has 16 residues. The CDR3 DNA reads TGTGCCAGTAGTGCAACAGGGGGCGCGGGCAAAAACATTCAGTACTTC. This codes for CASSATGGAGKNIQYF.

Only one count was recorded for this clone. CDR3 region: CASSQVTVWGNQPQHF. CDR3 coding DNA: TGCGCCAGCAGCCAAGTGACCGTTTGGGGCAATCAGCCCCAGCATTTT. The chain carries TRBV4-1 and TRBJ1-5, with unresolved D. From germline, CDR1 is MGHRA and CDR2 YSYEKL. Trimming cost V 1 base and J 2 bases, with 12 bases left between them. This CDR3 region has 16 residues.

V gene TRBV10-3 combines with J gene TRBJ1-2; maybe TRBD1 (6 bases). Looked up from germline, CDR1 is ENHRY and CDR2 is SYGVKD. The germline V and J ends were trimmed by 11 bases and 2 bases, with 15 bases remaining between them. There are 13 residues in the CDR3. The CDR3 DNA is TGTGCCTCAGGGGCTGGGACAAACTATGGCTACACCTTC. This translates into CASGAGTNYGYTF.

The V call is TRBV6-1, the J call TRBJ2-7; TRBD1 matches 8 bases. Germline V gene data show CDR1 as MNHNS and CDR2 as SASEGT. V was pared by 6 bases and J by 2 bases, with 3 bases of the junction left unmatched. The CDR3 runs to 13 residues. CDR3 DNA sequence: TGTGCCAGCAGGGGGACAGGTACCTACGAGCAGTACTTC. Its translation: CASRGTGTYEQYF.

This clone was seen more than once but under ten times. The CDR3 sequence: CASSHRLRDEQYF. The CDR3 nucleotides read TGTGCCAGCAGCCACCGACTTCGAGACGAGCAGTACTTC. The chain is built from TRBV9 and TRBJ2-7, with D hard to call. In germline, CDR1 is SGDLS, CDR2 YYNGEE. This CDR3 comprises 13 residues. Trimming pared 4 bases from V and 5 bases from J, leaving 13 bases between.

V and J are TRBV15 and TRBJ2-3; 8 nucleotides line up with TRBD1. The CDR3 sequence is 16 residues long. The germline V gene has CDR1 LNHNV and CDR2 YYDKDF (reference sequence). Trimming cost V 3 bases and J 2 bases; bases outside gene matches: 7. Written as DNA, the CDR3 is TGTGCCACCAGCAGCCGGGGACAGGAGTACACAGATACGCAGTATTTT. It encodes CATSSRGQEYTDTQYF.